These T cell receptor beta chains were read from a single sample in a study of long-term antiretroviral therapy in people with HIV. Sequencing used immunoSEQ multiplex PCR; TCRdb keeps in-frame clones, though not all of them. The sample includes tens of thousands of clones, 95% of them seen just once. The input for sequencing was unsorted PBMCs, taken 5.3 years after starting antiretroviral therapy. The origin of the receptors is a man aged 25 to 40 with HIV. Each CDR3 is given with its conserved first and last residue. D genes are given only for firm matches. Only part of the rows carry a size: once, few, many, or a class if the clone is expanded.

>TRBJ2-7|TRBV4-2|medium-sized|-
CASSQGSLDQDGEQYF
TGTGCCAGCAGCCAGGGCTCCTTAGACCAGGACGGCGAGCAGTACTTC
>TRBJ1-2|TRBV5-1|-|-
CASSLAVAGENYGYTF
TGCGCCAGCAGCTTGGCCGTGGCAGGAGAGAACTATGGCTACACCTTC
>TRBJ2-1|TRBV9|-|TRBD1
CASSETGLEQFF
TGTGCCAGCAGCGAGACAGGGCTTGAGCAGTTCTTC
>TRBJ1-1|TRBV6-6|-|-
CASSLGEAFF
TGTGCCAGCAGCCTTGGTGAAGCTTTCTTT
>TRBJ1-4|TRBV7-9|-|-
CASSLAGEGDEKLFF
TGTGCCAGCAGCTTAGCTGGTGAGGGAGATGAAAAACTGTTTTTT
>TRBJ2-3|TRBV10-3|-|-
CAISESGRRGSTDTQYF
TGTGCCATCAGTGAGTCAGGGCGGCGGGGTAGCACAGATACGCAGTATTTT
>TRBJ2-4|TRBV6-4|-|-
CARGGGIAKNIQYF
TGTGCCAGGGGAGGGGGAATAGCCAAAAACATTCAGTACTTC
>TRBJ1-1|TRBV30|-|-
CAWGGRAGGTEAFF
TGTGCCTGGGGGGGGCGGGCAGGTGGGACTGAAGCTTTCTTT
>TRBJ2-1|TRBV19|-|TRBD2
CASTYRGLAGHEQFF
TGTGCCAGTACCTACCGGGGACTAGCGGGACATGAGCAGTTCTTC
>TRBJ2-1|TRBV19|-|TRBD2
CASSPTSGPYNEQFF
TGTGCCAGTAGTCCTACTAGCGGGCCTTACAATGAGCAGTTCTTC
>TRBJ1-1|TRBV2|-|-
CASSAYRATNTEAFF
TGTGCCAGCAGTGCCTACAGGGCCACGAACACTGAAGCTTTCTTT
>TRBJ1-2|TRBV29-1|-|-
CSVAEGGLNYGYTF
TGCAGCGTTGCCGAAGGGGGACTTAACTATGGCTACACCTTC
>TRBJ1-4|TRBV6-1|-|-
CASSEGAHEKLFF
TGTGCCAGCAGTGAGGGGGCGCATGAAAAACTGTTTTTT
>TRBJ2-7|TRBV5-1|-|-
CASTRTESYEQYF
TGCGCCAGCACCAGGACAGAATCCTACGAGCAGTACTTC
>TRBJ2-7|TRBV5-1|-|TRBD2
CASSPAGGTYEQYF
TGCGCCAGCAGCCCGGCGGGAGGCACCTACGAGCAGTACTTC
>TRBJ1-2|TRBV30|-|-
CAWEIGGGRYGYTF
TGTGCCTGGGAGATAGGGGGGGGCCGCTATGGCTACACCTTC
>TRBJ2-7|TRBV7-9|-|-
CASSPLDTRQYF
TGTGCCAGCAGCCCGTTGGACACGAGGCAGTACTTC
>TRBJ1-5|TRBV6-1|-|-
CASSENRHSNQPQHF
TGTGCCAGCAGTGAGAACAGACATAGCAATCAGCCCCAGCATTTT
>TRBJ1-1|TRBV5-4|-|-
CASSFWDGEAFF
TGTGCCAGCAGCTTCTGGGACGGTGAAGCTTTCTTT
>TRBJ1-1|TRBV13|-|-
CASSDGTNTEAFF
TGTGCCAGCAGCGATGGAACTAACACTGAAGCTTTCTTT
>TRBJ1-5|TRBV5-6|-|-
CASSSQLSNQPQHF
TGTGCCAGCAGCTCACAGCTTAGCAATCAGCCCCAGCATTTT
>TRBJ2-3|TRBV7-2|-|-
CASSLAPPKGTDTQYF
TGTGCCAGCAGCTTAGCGCCCCCGAAGGGCACAGATACGCAGTATTTT
>TRBJ1-4|TRBV27|-|TRBD1
CASSFDRGLEKLFF
TGTGCCAGCAGTTTCGACAGGGGGCTTGAAAAACTGTTTTTT
>TRBJ2-6|TRBV28|-|-
CASSFRPSRRAGANVLTF
TGTGCCAGCAGTTTTAGGCCCTCAAGGCGGGCTGGGGCCAACGTCCTGACTTTC